Sequencing of this TCR beta chain was carried out in a study of CD4 T cells in relation to SARS-CoV-2 and coronaviruses. Study summary: PBMCs were cultured with antigen for roughly 10 days before TCR beta sequencing.

The unexposed donors gave CD4+ T cells in about 2011-2018, prior to COVID-19. Isolation of CD4+ T cells took place after roughly nine days in culture. Each well had 2 million or so PBMCs in around 5% human AB serum with IL-2. The V and J ends lost 2 bases and 4 bases respectively, with 11 bases between them. Germline CDR1 reads MNHEY; CDR2 reads SMNVEV (reference sequence). The length of the CDR3 is 14 residues. Findings of the study overall: SARS-CoV-2-driven expansion was significantly weaker in crossreactive than monoreactive clones.

Produced via immunoSEQ multiplex PCR; TCRdb's table is partial and in-frame only. This sample has 15,000 to 20,000 clones, with nearly 75% found just once. Notes on this clone: Its cognate antigen is unknown.

This receptor was identified in a human donor in good health. This chain links TRBV27 with TRBJ1-2; the D gene is possibly TRBD1 (5 bases). The material sequenced was CD4+ T cells from PBMCs, cultured in vitro. Here the CDR3 reads CASSLRGRAYGYTF. The CDR3 nucleotides read TGTGCCAGCAGTTTACGGGGGAGGGCCTATGGCTACACCTTC.